This TCR beta chain was recovered during a study of spatial heterogeneity in lung cancer. Overall study context: Each time, sequencing found more beta-chain sequences than alpha-chain sequences. The average appearance count of each unique TCR and UMI combination in raw reads was more than 9.5.

Time point described: sample taken at primary tumor resection. Unsorted whole RNA from tumor, nontumor lung or frozen PBMC underwent sequencing. At least ten counts were recorded for this clonotype. Each TCR cDNA molecule bore a unique molecular identifier. TCRdb reanalysed the 5' RACE reads using MiXCR and keeps one entry per CDR3 protein. The sample comprises roughly 48,000 distinct CDR3 sequences, roughly 5.7% of which are singletons, and over 8.5% rests with the top ten. The V gene's germline CDR1 is SQVTM and CDR2 ANQGSEA. V lost 4 bases to trimming and J lost 3 bases, with 10 bases between them. The CDR3 length is 12 residues.

The sequence was collected from a male donor with early-stage non-small cell lung cancer. The chain combines TRBV29-1 with TRBJ2-7, with D unresolved. The sample was PBMCs, taken at surgery. As DNA, the CDR3 is TGCAGCGTTGGGTCCCCCCGCTACGAGCAGTACTTC. This codes for CSVGSPRYEQYF.